Presented here are 10 T cell receptor beta chains from one specimen sequenced in a study of regulatory dendritic cells for organ transplantation. Sorted subsets were CFSE-labeled and cultured less than six days with allogeneic dendritic cells. Their target antigens are unknown. Libraries were prepared by immunoSEQ multiplex PCR; TCRdb keeps only in-frame clonotypes and omits some of them. The repertoire holds about 21,000 clones, with 65% to 90% as singletons. The sample taken for sequencing was naive CD4+ T cells from blood cultured with dendritic cells. Subset specified: CD45RA+ naive T cells. These receptors came from a human donor in good health.

In DNA form, the CDR3 reads TGTGCCAGCAGTAAACAGGGGAATGAGCAGTTCTTC. Its translation is CASSKQGNEQFF. The chain has TRBV27 and TRBJ2-1; 7 bases map to TRBD1. The CDR3 runs 12 residues. Germline CDR1 and CDR2: MNHEY and SMNVEV (reference sequence). Trimming cost V 5 bases and J 7 bases; bases outside gene matches: 2.

The CDR3 DNA reads TGTGCCGTCCAACCGGGAGGGCTGAGCACAGATACGCAGTATTTT. Protein sequence: CAVQPGGLSTDTQYF. The gene calls are TRBV7-2 and TRBJ2-3; 8 positions match TRBD2. Trimming removed 11 bases from V and 0 bases from J; junction bases left unmatched: 10. Germline CDR1 is SGHTA and CDR2 is FQGNSA. This CDR3 is built from 15 residues.

The chain recombines TRBV10-2 with TRBJ2-6; no clear D gene. Germline V gene data show CDR1 as WSHSY and CDR2 as SAAADI. This CDR3 is 17 amino acids long. Trimming removed 6 bases at V and 0 bases at J, with 15 bases between. The CDR3 nucleotides are TGCGCCAGCAGGTTCGGCGGTAGTTCCTCTGGGGCCAACGTCCTGACTTTC. Its translation is CASRFGGSSSGANVLTF.

V and J are TRBV2 and TRBJ1-4; TRBD1 matches 8 bases. The V gene's germline CDR1 is SNHLY and CDR2 FYNNEI. This CDR3 has 16 amino acids. The junction had 15 bases not matched to a gene; V was cut back by 7 bases and J by 8 bases. The CDR3 coding sequence is TGTGCCAGCACGGTTCCGAAGACAGGGGAAGAGGAAAAACTGTTTTTT. Translating it yields CASTVPKTGEEEKLFF.

Details on this clone: Since no conserved phenylalanine or tryptophan closes the CDR3, a read error is the likely cause. The rearrangement links TRBV4-3 to TRBJ1-5; no reliable D call. V lost 1 base and J 2 bases, leaving 21 bases between the germline ends. Germline V lookup: CDR1 LGHNA, CDR2 YSLEER. This CDR3 is built from 19 residues. The CDR3 is CASSQGFTDRSWGNQPQHS. The CDR3 DNA reads TGCGCCAGCAGCCAAGGCTTTACCGACCGATCCTGGGGCAATCAGCCCCAGCATTCT.

The chain carries TRBV4-2 and TRBJ2-2, with D perhaps TRBD1 (6 bases). V was shortened by 3 bases and J by 5 bases, with 10 bases between the two germline ends. This CDR3 is 14 amino acids long. Germline V CDR1 and CDR2: LGHNA, YNFKEQ. This CDR3 is CASSQRGQTGELFF. CDR3 DNA sequence: TGTGCCAGCAGCCAGAGAGGACAGACCGGGGAGCTGTTTTTT.

A single count supports this clone. The rearrangement uses TRBV25-1 and TRBJ2-2; 11 nucleotides agree with TRBD1. V lost 4 bases to trimming and J lost 6 bases; unmatched junction nucleotides: 7. The V gene's germline CDR1 is MGHDK and CDR2 SYGVNS. This CDR3 region has 16 residues. The CDR3 coding sequence is TGTGCCAGCAGTGGAGGGACAGGGGGATATCCCGGGGAGCTGTTTTTT. It translates to CASSGGTGGYPGELFF. The whole variable domain, filled in from reference TRBV25-1 and TRBJ2-2, reads EADIYQTPRYLVIGTGKKITLECSQTMGHDKMYWYQQDPGMELHLIHYSYGVNSTEKGDLSSESTVSRIRTEHFPLTLESARPSHTSQYLCASSGGTGGYPGELFFGEGSRLTVL.

Only a few counts were recorded for this clone. The chain carries TRBV7-8 and TRBJ1-2; 9 bases map to TRBD1. V lost 6 bases and J lost 5; bases outside the gene matches: 10. The CDR3 is 15 amino acids. Germline values: CDR1 SGHVS, CDR2 FQNEAQ. CDR3 bases: TGTGCCAGCAGTAGCCAGAGACAGGGGGTTTATGGCTACACCTTC. This encodes CASSSQRQGVYGYTF.

The chain is built from TRBV28 and TRBJ1-2; 9 positions match TRBD1. With V trimmed by 6 bases and J by 7 bases, 15 bases remained unmatched. CDR3 length equals 16 residues. Looked up from germline, CDR1 is MDHEN and CDR2 is SYDVKM. CDR3 residues: CASSPSGTGGIRGYTF. Written as DNA, the CDR3 is TGTGCCAGCAGCCCGAGTGGCACAGGGGGCATCCGTGGCTACACCTTC.

V usage is TRBV14 and J usage is TRBJ1-2, with 7 bases lining up with TRBD1. This CDR3 contains 14 residues. Germline CDR1 SGHDN, CDR2 FVKESK. J was trimmed by 4 bases and V by 6 bases; bases with no gene match: 8. The CDR3 reads CASRETGKGYGYTF. In DNA, the CDR3 is TGTGCCAGCAGGGAGACAGGGAAAGGCTATGGCTACACCTTC.